This T cell receptor beta chain was documented in a study of blood T cells in healthy people across ages. Germline CDR1 SGHAT, CDR2 FQNNGV. Losses at the gene ends were 1 base for V and 1 base for J; bases not matched to a gene: 14. This CDR3 comprises 21 residues. The authors ran a second PCR of 7 to 11 cycles using a sample-barcoded 5' primer and a J-beta primer mix. A single record per CDR3 protein comes from TCRdb applying MiXCR to the 5' RACE reads. The repertoire holds 1.5 million to 2 million distinct CDR3 sequences, with around half as singletons. Sequences were obtained from blood. The chain uses TRBV11-2 and TRBJ2-1, with TRBD2 matching 12 bases. This sequence was found in a woman between 35 and 50 years old in good health. CDR3 nucleotides: TGTGCCAGCAGCTTAGGAATAGCTAGCGGGGGGGTATATAAATCCTACAATGAGCAGTTCTTC. Encoded protein: CASSLGIASGGVYKSYNEQFF.